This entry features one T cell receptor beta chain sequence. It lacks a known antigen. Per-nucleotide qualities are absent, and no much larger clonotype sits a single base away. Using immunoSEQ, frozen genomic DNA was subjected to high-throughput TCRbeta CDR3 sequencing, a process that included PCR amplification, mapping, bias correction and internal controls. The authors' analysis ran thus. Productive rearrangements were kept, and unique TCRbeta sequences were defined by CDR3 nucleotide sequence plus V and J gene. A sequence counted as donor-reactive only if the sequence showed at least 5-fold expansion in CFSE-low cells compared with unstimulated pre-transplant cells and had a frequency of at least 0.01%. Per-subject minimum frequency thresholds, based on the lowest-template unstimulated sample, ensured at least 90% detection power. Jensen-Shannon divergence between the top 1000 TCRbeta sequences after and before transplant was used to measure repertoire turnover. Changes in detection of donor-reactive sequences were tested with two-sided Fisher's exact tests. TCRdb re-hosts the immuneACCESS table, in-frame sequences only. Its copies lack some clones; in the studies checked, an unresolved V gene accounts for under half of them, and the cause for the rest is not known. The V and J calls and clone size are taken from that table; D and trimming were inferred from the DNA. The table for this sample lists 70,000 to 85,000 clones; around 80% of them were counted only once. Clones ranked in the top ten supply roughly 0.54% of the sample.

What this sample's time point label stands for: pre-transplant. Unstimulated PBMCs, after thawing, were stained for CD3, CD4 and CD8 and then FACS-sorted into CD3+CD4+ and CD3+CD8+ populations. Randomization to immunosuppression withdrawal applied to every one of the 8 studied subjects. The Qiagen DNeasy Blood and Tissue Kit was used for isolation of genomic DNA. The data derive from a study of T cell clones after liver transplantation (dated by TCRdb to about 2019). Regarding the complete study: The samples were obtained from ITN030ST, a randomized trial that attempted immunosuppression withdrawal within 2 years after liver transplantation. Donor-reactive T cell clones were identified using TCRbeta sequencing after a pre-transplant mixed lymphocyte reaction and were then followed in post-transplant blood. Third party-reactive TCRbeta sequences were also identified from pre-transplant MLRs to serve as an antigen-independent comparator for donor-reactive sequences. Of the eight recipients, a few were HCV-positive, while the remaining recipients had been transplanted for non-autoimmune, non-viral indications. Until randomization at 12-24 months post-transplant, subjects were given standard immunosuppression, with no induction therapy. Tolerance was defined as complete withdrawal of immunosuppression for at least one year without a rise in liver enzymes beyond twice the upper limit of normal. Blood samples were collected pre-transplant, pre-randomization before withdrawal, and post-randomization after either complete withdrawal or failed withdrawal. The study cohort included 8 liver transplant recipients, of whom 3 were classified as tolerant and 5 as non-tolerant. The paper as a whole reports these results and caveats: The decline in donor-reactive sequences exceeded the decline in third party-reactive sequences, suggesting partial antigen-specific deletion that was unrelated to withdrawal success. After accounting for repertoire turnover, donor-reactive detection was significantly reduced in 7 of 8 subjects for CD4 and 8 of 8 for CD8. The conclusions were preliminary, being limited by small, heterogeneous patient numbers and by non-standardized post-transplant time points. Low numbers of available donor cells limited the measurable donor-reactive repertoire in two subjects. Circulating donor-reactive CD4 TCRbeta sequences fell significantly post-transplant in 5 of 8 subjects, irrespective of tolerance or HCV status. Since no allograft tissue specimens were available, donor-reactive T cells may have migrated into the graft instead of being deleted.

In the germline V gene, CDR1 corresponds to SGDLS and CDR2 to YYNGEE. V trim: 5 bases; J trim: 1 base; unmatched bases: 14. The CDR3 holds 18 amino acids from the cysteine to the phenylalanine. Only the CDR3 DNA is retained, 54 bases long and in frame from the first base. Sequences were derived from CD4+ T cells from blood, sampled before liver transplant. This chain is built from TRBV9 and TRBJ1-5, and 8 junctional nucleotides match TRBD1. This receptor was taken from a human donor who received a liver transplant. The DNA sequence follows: TGTGCCAGCAGTCGAGACTTTCAGGGGGCGGAGAGCAATCAGCCCCAGCATTTT. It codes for CASSRDFQGAESNQPQHF.